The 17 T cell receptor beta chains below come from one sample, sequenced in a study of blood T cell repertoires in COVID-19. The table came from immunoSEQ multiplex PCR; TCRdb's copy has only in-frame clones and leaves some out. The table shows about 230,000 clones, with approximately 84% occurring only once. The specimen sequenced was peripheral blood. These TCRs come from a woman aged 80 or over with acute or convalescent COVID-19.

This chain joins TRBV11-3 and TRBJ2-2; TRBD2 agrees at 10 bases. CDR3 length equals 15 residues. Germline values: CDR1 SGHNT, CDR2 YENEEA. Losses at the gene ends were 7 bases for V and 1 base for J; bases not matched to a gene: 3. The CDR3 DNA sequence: TGTGCCAGCACCCTAGCGGGGGAGAACACCGGGGAGCTGTTTTTT. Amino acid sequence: CASTLAGENTGELFF. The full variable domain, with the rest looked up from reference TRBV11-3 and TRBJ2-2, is EAGVVQSPRYKIIEKKQPVAFWCNPISGHNTLYWYLQNLGQGPELLIRYENEEAVDDSQLPKDRFSAERLKGVDSTLKIQPAELGDSAVYLCASTLAGENTGELFFGEGSRLTVL.

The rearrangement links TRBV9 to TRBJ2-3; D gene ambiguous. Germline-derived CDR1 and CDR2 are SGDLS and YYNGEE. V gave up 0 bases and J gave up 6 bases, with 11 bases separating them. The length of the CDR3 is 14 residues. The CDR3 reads CASSVGNLRDTQYF. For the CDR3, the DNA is TGTGCCAGCAGCGTAGGAAACCTGCGGGATACGCAGTATTTT. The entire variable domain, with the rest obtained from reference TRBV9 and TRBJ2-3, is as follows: DSGVTQTPKHLITATGQRVTLRCSPRSGDLSVYWYQQSLDQGLQFLIQYYNGEERAKGNILERFSAQQFPDLHSELNLSSLELGDSALYFCASSVGNLRDTQYFGPGTRLTVL.

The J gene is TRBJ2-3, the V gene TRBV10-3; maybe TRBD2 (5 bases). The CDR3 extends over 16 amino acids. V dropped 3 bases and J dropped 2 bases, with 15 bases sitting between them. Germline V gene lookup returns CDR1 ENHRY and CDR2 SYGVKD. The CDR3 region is CAISESGGGYTDTQYF. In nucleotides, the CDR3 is TGTGCCATCAGTGAATCGGGTGGCGGGTACACAGATACGCAGTATTTT.

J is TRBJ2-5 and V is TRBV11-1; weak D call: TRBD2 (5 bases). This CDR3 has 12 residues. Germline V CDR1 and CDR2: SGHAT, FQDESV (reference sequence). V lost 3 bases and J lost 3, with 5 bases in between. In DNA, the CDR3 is TGTGCCAGCAGCTTCGGGAAAGAGACCCAGTACTTC. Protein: CASSFGKETQYF.

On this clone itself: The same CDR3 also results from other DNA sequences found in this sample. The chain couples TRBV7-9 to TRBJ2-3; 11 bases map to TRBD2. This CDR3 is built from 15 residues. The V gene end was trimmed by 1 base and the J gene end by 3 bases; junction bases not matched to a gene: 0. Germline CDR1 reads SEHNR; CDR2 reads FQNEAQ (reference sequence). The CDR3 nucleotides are TGTGCCAGCAGCTTAGGACTAGCGGGAACAGATACGCAGTATTTT. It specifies CASSLGLAGTDTQYF.

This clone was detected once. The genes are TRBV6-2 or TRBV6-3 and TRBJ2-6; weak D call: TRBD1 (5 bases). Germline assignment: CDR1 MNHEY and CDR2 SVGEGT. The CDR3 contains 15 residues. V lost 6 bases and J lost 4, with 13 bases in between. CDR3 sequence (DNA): TGTGCCAGCAGCCCCGACAGTCTGGGGGCCAACGTCCTGACTTTC. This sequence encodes CASSPDSLGANVLTF.

CDR3: CASSGKSLAGADTQYF. CDR3 nucleotides: TGTGCCAGTAGTGGAAAATCTCTAGCGGGGGCGGATACGCAGTATTTT. The chain carries TRBV19 and TRBJ2-3; TRBD2 matches at 10 bases. The CDR3 extends over 16 amino acids. V shed 5 bases, J shed 6 bases, and the junction held 11 bases outside the gene matches. CDR1 and CDR2 from the germline V gene are LNHDA and SQIVND (reference sequence).

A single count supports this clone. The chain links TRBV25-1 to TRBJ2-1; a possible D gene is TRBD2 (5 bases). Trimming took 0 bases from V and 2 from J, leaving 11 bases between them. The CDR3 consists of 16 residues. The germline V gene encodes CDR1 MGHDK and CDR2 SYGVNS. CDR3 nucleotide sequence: TGTGCCAGCAGTGAATATACCCGGACTCCCTACAATGAGCAGTTCTTC. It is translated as CASSEYTRTPYNEQFF.

CDR3 amino acids: CASTPGDQPQHF. CDR3 in DNA: TGTGCCAGCACCCCCGGTGATCAGCCCCAGCATTTT. The V gene is TRBV27, the J gene TRBJ1-5; no clear D. Between the trimmed V and J ends, which lost 7 bases and 5 bases, there was a span of 9 bases. This CDR3 is built from 12 residues. CDR1 MNHEY and CDR2 SMNVEV come from the germline V gene (reference sequence).

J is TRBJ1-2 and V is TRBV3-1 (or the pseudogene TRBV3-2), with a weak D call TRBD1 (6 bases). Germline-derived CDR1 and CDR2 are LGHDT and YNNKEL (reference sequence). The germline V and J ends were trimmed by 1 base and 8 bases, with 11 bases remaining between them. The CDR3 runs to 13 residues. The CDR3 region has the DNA TGTGCCAGCAGCCAAGGACAGGCCCAGGGCTACACCTTC. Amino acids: CASSQGQAQGYTF.

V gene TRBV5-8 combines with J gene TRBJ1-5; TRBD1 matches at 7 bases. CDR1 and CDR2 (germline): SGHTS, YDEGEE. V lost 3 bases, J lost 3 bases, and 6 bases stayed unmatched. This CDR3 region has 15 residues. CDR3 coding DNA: TGTGCCAGCAGCTCCGCCGGGACAGACAATCAGCCCCAGCATTTT. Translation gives CASSSAGTDNQPQHF. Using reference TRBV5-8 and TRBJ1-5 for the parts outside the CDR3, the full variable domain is EAGVTQSPTHLIKTRGQQATLRCSPISGHTSVYWYQQALGLGLQFLLWYDEGEERNRGNFPPRFSGRQFPNYSSELNVNALELEDSALYLCASSSAGTDNQPQHFGDGTRLSIL.

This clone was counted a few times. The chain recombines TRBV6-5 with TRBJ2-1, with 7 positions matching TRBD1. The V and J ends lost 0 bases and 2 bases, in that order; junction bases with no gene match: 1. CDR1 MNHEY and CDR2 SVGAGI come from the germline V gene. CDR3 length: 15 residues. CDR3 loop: CASSYSGGPYNEQFF. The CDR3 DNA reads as TGTGCCAGCAGTTACTCAGGGGGCCCCTACAATGAGCAGTTCTTC.

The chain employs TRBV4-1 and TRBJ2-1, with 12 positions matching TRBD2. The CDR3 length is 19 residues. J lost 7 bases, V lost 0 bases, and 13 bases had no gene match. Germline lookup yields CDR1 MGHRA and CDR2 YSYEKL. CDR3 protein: CASSQDGPRLAGEPNEQFF. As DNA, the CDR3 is TGCGCCAGCAGCCAAGATGGCCCCCGACTAGCGGGAGAACCTAATGAGCAGTTCTTC.

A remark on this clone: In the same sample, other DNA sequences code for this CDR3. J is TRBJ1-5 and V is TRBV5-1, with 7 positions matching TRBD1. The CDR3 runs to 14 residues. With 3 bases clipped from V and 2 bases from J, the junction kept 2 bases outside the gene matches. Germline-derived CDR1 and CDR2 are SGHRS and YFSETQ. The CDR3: CASSSGTGNQPQHF. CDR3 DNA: TGCGCCAGCAGCTCCGGGACAGGCAATCAGCCCCAGCATTTT.

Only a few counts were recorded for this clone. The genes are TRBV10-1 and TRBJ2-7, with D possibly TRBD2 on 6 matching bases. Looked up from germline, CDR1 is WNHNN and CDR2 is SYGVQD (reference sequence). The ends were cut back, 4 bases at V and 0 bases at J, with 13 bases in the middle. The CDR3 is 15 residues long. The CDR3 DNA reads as TGCGCCAGCAGTGGGGGACTGTCGTCCTCCTACGAGCAGTACTTC. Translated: CASSGGLSSSYEQYF.

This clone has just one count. CDR3 nucleotides: TGTGCCAGCCCCAATTTTCCGGGACAGGGAGGGGGGAACACTGAAGCTTTCTTT. Its translation is CASPNFPGQGGGNTEAFF. The chain carries TRBV21-1 and TRBJ1-1; no check of the table's D call, TRBD1, against the DNA was made. TRBV21-1 is labeled a pseudogene. This CDR3 contains 18 residues.

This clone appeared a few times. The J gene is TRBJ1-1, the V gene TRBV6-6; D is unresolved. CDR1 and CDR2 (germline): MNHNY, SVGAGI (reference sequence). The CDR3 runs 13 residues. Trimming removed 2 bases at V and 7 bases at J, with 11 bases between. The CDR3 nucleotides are TGTGCCAGCAGTTACAAAGGAGAATTTGAAGCTTTCTTT. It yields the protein CASSYKGEFEAFF.